Listed below are T cell receptor beta chains from one sample, sequenced in a study of control samples from healthy donors and cancer patients. Sequencing was performed with immunoSEQ multiplex PCR; in TCRdb, only in-frame clones are kept and a portion is missing. The data contain over 65,000 clones, roughly 94% of them singletons. The sample comprised blood. The origin of the receptors is a woman in her thirties or forties in good health. Each CDR3 is given without its conserved first and last residue. Fields, in order: V gene, J gene, CDR3 length, CDR3 protein.

v_call: TRBV18; j_call: TRBJ1-1; cdr3_length: 13; cdr3_aa: ASSPQTFENTEAF
v_call: TRBV18; j_call: TRBJ2-5; cdr3_length: 10; cdr3_aa: ASSPPGETQY
v_call: TRBV28; j_call: TRBJ2-7; cdr3_length: 8; cdr3_aa: ASRRAEQY
v_call: TRBV3-1/TRBV3-2; j_call: TRBJ1-2; cdr3_length: 10; cdr3_aa: ASSQVTEHYT
v_call: TRBV4-3; j_call: TRBJ1-1; cdr3_length: 12; cdr3_aa: ASSQDGQTFEAF
v_call: TRBV19; j_call: TRBJ1-1; cdr3_length: 14; cdr3_aa: ASSISQVGGTTEAF
v_call: TRBV10-3; j_call: TRBJ2-3; cdr3_length: 13; cdr3_aa: AISDIAGGTDTQY
v_call: TRBV7-9; j_call: TRBJ1-1; cdr3_length: 12; cdr3_aa: ASTGVGTRMWAF
v_call: TRBV5-1; j_call: TRBJ2-7; cdr3_length: 13; cdr3_aa: ASSLEGRFSYEQY
v_call: TRBV6-2/TRBV6-3; j_call: TRBJ1-1; cdr3_length: 11; cdr3_aa: ASSYRGNTEAF